This T cell receptor (beta chain) was profiled in a study of blood T cell repertoires in COVID-19. Germline-derived CDR1 and CDR2 are LNHDA and SQIVND (reference sequence). The CDR3 length is 15 residues. With 7 bases clipped from V and 2 bases from J, the junction kept 7 bases outside the gene matches. Sequenced by immunoSEQ multiplex PCR; TCRdb stores in-frame clones only, minus some. Seen here are approximately 200,000 clones, roughly 80% observed once, and the top ten hold around 5.2%. This clonotype was obtained from a woman aged 30 to 39 with acute or convalescent COVID-19. V gene TRBV19 combines with J gene TRBJ2-1; 8 positions match TRBD1. The sequencing sample was made of peripheral blood. CDR3 nucleotide sequence: TGTGCCAGTATTGGTAGGACAGGGACCTACAATGAGCAGTTCTTC. It is translated as CASIGRTGTYNEQFF.